Sequencing of this T cell receptor (beta chain) was carried out in a study of T cell responses to AZD1222 COVID-19 vaccine (dated by TCRdb to 2020 to 2022). Study-wide context: AZD1222 recipients with second doses at about 4 weeks or about 12 weeks were pooled, because spike-specific TCR depth and breadth did not differ between schedules. TCR sequencing covered fewer than 250 trial participants: some 210 given two doses of AZD1222 and some 25 given two doses of MenACWY control vaccine. Trial participants were enrolled by age into subgroups of 18-55, 56-69 and 70-plus years, and 148, 28 and 57 TCR-sequenced participants, respectively, were included in these subgroups. Broad study findings and their caveats: The 56-69-year group was small, and its depth increase did not reach significance, likely because of low power. Conclusions about previously exposed vaccinees are limited, since just five to seven AZD1222 recipients were seropositive for SARS-CoV-2 at baseline. Most participants were white British and females outnumbered males, and the authors suggested that clonal diversity may have been underestimated. After two AZD1222 doses, both the breadth and the depth of spike-specific TCRs were significantly higher than at day 0 and than in MenACWY recipients. No day 14 peak-response samples were available, so repertoires were characterized only after the peak T cell response. CD4 TCRs associated with the vaccine covered the entire spike protein, and the dominant responses were in regions 160-218 and 743-854. Nearly half of unique spike-specific TCRs reportedly recognized epitopes outside regions mutated in the B.1.351 and B.1.1.7 variants.

This clone was found once. Its antigen remains undetermined. Qualities for individual bases were not recorded, and no much larger clone is one base off. There are 15 amino acids in the CDR3, from cysteine to phenylalanine inclusive. The CDR3 DNA has 45 bases and is translated from base 1. V loses 2 bases of germline sequence and J loses 3 bases, and the interval between the two ends is 11 bases. Based on the germline V gene (reference sequence), the CDR1 and CDR2 sequences are LNHDA and SQIVND. The time point label corresponds to: baseline before first vaccination. Vaccinee samples came from UK trials COV001 and COV002, including a single-blind randomized controlled phase 2/3 trial of AZD1222 (ChAdOx1 nCoV-19) in healthy adults. For TCRbeta chain sequencing, PBMC samples from trial participants were taken at day 0 and at day 28 after the second dose. The CDR3 regions of human TCRbeta chains were analyzed by immunosequencing. In the authors' own workflow: Repertoire TCRs were matched against a reference library of SARS-CoV-2-specific TCRs generated with the MIRA antigen-specificity platform. Breadth meant the fraction of unique TCRs that were SARS-CoV-2-associated, whereas depth meant the fraction of total T cells that were SARS-CoV-2-associated. Each spike-specific TCR was assigned to its reactive spike region and to a CD4 or CD8 class using the MIRA data. Log10-transformed breadth and depth values were compared by one-way ANOVA with Sidak's multiple comparisons tests. This is the immuneACCESS table as TCRdb keeps it, with only in-frame sequences that have V and J called. A part of the clones is gone; compared with another copy, unresolved V genes explain less than half, and the rest is unexplained. V and J calls and clone size come straight from that table; D and trimming were deduced from the DNA. The sample includes roughly 100,000 clones, with roughly 82% observed a single time. 4.5% to 6% of the sample is in the top ten clones.

The receptor was isolated from an adult in good health. Recombination joined TRBV19 with TRBJ2-1; the D gene is tentatively TRBD1 or TRBD2, each matching 6 bases. Sample: peripheral blood, taken on day 0 of AZD1222 vaccination. The CDR3 loop reads CASSIRGVFYNEQFF. The nucleotides read TGTGCCAGTAGTATAAGGGGGGTCTTCTACAATGAGCAGTTCTTC.